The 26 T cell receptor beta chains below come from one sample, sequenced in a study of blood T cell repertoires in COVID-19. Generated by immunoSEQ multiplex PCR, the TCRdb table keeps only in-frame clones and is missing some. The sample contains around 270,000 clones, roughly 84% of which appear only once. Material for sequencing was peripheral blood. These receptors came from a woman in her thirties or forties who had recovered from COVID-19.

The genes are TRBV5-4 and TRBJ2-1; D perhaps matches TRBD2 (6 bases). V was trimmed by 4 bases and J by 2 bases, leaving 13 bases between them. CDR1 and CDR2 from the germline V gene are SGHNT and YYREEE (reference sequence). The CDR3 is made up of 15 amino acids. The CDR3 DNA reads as TGTGCCAGCAGCGCCGGGACTCCTGCCTACAATGAGCAGTTCTTC. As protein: CASSAGTPAYNEQFF.

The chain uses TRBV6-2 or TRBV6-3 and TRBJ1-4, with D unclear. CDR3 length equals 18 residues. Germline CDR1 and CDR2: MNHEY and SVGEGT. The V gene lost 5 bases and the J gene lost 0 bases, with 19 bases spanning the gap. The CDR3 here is CASSPIGPPVATNEKLFF. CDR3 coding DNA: TGTGCCAGCAGTCCCATTGGCCCTCCCGTTGCAACTAATGAAAAACTGTTTTTT.

The chain's CDR3 is CASTPVGLHFGYGYTF. The CDR3 coding sequence is TGTGCCAGCACCCCTGTAGGACTTCACTTTGGGTATGGCTACACCTTC. The rearrangement links TRBV28 to TRBJ1-2; D is unclear. The CDR3 contains 16 residues. Germline CDR1 and CDR2: MDHEN and SYDVKM. V lost 7 bases to trimming and J lost 5 bases, with 23 bases between them.

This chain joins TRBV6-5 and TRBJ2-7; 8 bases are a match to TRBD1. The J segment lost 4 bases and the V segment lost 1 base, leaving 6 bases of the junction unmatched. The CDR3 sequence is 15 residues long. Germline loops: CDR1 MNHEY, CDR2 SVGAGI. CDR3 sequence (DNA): TGTGCCAGCAGTTACTTCGGACAGGGTAGTTACGAGCAGTACTTC. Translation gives CASSYFGQGSYEQYF.

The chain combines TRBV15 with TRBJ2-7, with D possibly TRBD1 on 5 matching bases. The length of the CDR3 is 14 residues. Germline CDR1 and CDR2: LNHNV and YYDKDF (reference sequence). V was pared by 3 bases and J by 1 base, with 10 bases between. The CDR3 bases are TGTGCCACCAGCAGGAGGACACAATCCTACGAGCAGTACTTC. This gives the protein CATSRRTQSYEQYF.

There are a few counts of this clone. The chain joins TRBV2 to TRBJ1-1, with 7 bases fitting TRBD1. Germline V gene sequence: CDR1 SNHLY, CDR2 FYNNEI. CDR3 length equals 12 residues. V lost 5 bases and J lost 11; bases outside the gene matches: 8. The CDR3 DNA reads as TGTGCCAGCAGTAGGAGAACAGGGGACGCTTTCTTT. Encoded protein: CASSRRTGDAFF.

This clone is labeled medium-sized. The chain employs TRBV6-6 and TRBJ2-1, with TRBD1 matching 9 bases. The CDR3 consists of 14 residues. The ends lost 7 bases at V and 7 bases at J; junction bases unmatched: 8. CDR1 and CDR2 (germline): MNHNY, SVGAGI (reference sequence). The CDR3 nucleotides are TGTGCCAGCACCCCGGGACAGGGTGTTAATGAGCAGTTCTTC. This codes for CASTPGQGVNEQFF.

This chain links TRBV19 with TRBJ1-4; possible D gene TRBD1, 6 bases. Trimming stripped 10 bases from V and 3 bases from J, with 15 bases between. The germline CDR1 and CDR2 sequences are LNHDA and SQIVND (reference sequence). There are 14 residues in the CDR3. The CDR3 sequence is CATSPGHPNEKLFF. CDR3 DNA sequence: TGTGCCACCAGCCCGGGACACCCTAATGAAAAACTGTTTTTT. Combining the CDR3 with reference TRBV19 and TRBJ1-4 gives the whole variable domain DGGITQSPKYLFRKEGQNVTLSCEQNLNHDAMYWYRQDPGQGLRLIYYSQIVNDFQKGDIAEGYSVSREKKESFPLTVTSAQKNPTAFYLCATSPGHPNEKLFFGSGTQLSVL.

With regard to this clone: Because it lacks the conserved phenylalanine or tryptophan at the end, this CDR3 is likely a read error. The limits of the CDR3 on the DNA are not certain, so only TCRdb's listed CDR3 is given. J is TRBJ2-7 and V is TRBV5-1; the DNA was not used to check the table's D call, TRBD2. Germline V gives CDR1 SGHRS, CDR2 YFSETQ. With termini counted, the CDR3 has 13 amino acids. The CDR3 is CASSLADSQAGLI.

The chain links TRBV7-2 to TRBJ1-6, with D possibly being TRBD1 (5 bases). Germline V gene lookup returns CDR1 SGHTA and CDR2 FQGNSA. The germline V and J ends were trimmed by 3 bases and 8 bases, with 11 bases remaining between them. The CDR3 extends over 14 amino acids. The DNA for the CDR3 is TGTGCCAGCAGCTTCCGCAGGGAACATTCACCCCTCCACTTT. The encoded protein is CASSFRREHSPLHF.

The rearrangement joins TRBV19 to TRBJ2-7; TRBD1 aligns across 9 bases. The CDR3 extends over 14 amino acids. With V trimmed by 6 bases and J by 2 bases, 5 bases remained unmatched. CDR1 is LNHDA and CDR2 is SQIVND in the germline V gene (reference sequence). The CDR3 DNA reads TGTGCCAGTAGCCTACAGGGGGCGGCCTACGAGCAGTACTTC. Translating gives CASSLQGAAYEQYF.

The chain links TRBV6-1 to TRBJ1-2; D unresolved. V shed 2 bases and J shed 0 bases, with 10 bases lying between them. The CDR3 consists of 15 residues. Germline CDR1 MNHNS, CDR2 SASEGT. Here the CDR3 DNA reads TGTGCCAGCAGTGAACCGGGGAGCTCTAACTATGGCTACACCTTC. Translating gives CASSEPGSSNYGYTF.

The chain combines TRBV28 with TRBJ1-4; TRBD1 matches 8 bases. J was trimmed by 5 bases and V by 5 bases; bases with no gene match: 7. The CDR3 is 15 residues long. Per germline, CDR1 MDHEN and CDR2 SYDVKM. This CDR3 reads CASSLRQGWNEKLFF. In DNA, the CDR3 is TGTGCCAGCAGTCTTAGACAGGGGTGGAATGAAAAACTGTTTTTT. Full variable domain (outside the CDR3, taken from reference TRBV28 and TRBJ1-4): DVKVTQSSRYLVKRTGEKVFLECVQDMDHENMFWYRQDPGLGLRLIYFSYDVKMKEKGDIPEGYSVSREKKERFSLILESASTNQTSMYLCASSLRQGWNEKLFFGSGTQLSVL.

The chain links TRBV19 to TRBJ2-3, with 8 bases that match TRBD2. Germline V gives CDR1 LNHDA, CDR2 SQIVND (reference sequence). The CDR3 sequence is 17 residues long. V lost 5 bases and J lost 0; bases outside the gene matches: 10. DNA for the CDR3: TGTGCCAGTAGTGCTAGTGTTGGACTAGCTAGCACAGATACGCAGTATTTT. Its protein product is CASSASVGLASTDTQYF.

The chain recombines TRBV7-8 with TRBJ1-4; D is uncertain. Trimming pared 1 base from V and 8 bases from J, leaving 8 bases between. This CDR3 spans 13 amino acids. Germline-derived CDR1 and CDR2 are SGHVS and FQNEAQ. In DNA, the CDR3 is TGTGCCAGCAGCTTAGGTCTGAGGGAAAAACTGTTTTTT. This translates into CASSLGLREKLFF.

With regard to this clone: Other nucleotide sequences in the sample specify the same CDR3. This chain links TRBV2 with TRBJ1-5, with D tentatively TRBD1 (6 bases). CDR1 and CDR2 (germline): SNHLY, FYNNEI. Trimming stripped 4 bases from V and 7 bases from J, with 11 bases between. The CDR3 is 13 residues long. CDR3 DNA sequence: TGTGCCAGCAGTGGTGGGGGCCAACAGCCCCAGCATTTT. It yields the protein CASSGGGQQPQHF.

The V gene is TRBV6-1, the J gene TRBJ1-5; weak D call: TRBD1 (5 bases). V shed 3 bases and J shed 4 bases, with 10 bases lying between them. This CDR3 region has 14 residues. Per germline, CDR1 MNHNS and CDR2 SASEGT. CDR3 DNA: TGTGCCAGCAGTGACGGGGGGTTGAATCAGCCCCAGCATTTT. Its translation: CASSDGGLNQPQHF.

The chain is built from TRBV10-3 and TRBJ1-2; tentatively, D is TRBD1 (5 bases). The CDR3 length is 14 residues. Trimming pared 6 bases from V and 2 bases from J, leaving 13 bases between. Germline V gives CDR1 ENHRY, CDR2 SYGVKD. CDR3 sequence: CAIRWADRNYGYTF. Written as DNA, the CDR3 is TGTGCCATCAGATGGGCAGACAGAAACTATGGCTACACCTTC.

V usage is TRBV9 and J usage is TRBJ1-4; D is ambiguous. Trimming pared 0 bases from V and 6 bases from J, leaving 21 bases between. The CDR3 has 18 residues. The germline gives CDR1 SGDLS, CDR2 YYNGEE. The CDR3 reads CASSVGRSSRGEDEKLFF. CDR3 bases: TGTGCCAGCAGCGTAGGTCGCTCTAGTCGGGGTGAGGATGAAAAACTGTTTTTT.

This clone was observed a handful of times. The CDR3 DNA sequence: TGTGCCAGCAGTGACCGGGACAGGGCTCGACCTTCTCCCGAGCAGTACTTC. It specifies CASSDRDRARPSPEQYF. The rearrangement joins TRBV6-1 to TRBJ2-7; 9 bases are a match to TRBD1. Unmatched junction bases numbered 15, after V lost 3 bases and J lost 6 bases. In germline, CDR1 is MNHNS, CDR2 SASEGT. The CDR3 has 17 amino acids.

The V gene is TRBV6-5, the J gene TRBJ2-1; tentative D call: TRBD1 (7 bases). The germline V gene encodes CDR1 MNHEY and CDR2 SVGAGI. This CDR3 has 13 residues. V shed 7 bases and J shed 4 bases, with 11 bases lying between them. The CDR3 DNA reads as TGTGCCAGCAAGGAGGGGGCATACAATGAGCAGTTCTTC. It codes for CASKEGAYNEQFF.

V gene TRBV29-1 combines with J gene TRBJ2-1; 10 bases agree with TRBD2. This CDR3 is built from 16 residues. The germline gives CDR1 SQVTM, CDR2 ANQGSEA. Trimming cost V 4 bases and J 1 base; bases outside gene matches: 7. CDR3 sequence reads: CSVGGTSGDSYNEQFF. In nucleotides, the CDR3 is TGCAGCGTTGGGGGCACTAGCGGGGATTCCTACAATGAGCAGTTCTTC.

CDR3 sequence: CASSLDGRLNTEAFF. CDR3 coding DNA: TGTGCCAGCAGCTTAGATGGGAGATTGAACACTGAAGCTTTCTTT. This chain uses TRBV11-3 with TRBJ1-1; no clear D. Germline assignment: CDR1 SGHNT and CDR2 YENEEA. The CDR3 extends over 15 amino acids. V was pared by 0 bases and J by 0 bases, with 8 bases between.

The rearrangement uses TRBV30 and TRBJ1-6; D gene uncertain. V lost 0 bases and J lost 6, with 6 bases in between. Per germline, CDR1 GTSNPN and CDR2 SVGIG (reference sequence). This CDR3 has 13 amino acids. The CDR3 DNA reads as TGTGCCTGGAGTGTAAGCTCTAATTCACCCCTCCACTTT. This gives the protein CAWSVSSNSPLHF.

Here the CDR3 reads CASSQVGVANSPLHF. DNA of the CDR3: TGTGCCAGCAGCCAAGTCGGGGTCGCTAATTCACCCCTCCACTTT. This chain connects TRBV3-1 (or the pseudogene TRBV3-2) to TRBJ1-6, with D hard to call. Looked up from germline, CDR1 is LGHDT and CDR2 is YNNKEL (reference sequence). This CDR3 has 15 residues. Deletions cut 1 base from V and 6 bases from J, with 10 bases between.

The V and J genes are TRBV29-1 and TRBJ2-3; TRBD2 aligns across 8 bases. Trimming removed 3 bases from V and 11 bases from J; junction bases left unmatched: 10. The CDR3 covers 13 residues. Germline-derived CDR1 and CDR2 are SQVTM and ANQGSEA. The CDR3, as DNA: TGCAGCGTTGATCTCCACCGGGCGGGGGGGCAGTATTTT. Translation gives CSVDLHRAGGQYF.